The rows below give T cell receptor beta chains drawn from one sample of a study of blood T cells in healthy people across ages. Using its own MiXCR run on the 5' RACE reads, TCRdb lists one record per CDR3 protein. The sample consists of hundreds of thousands of distinct CDR3 sequences, roughly 60% of them appearing once. Sample: blood. The receptors were gathered from a man aged 25-45 years in good health. Each CDR3 is given with its conserved first and last residue. D genes are given only for firm matches. The size entry is marked missing in some rows and otherwise reads once, few, many or a size class.

clone_size: NA; v_call: TRBV4-2; j_call: TRBJ2-7; d_call: TRBD2; cdr3_aa: CASSQALGPLAGGFYEQYF; cdr3_nt: TGTGCCAGCAGCCAAGCTCTGGGACCCTTAGCGGGGGGCTTCTACGAGCAGTACTTC
clone_size: NA; v_call: TRBV11-2; j_call: TRBJ1-4; d_call: NA; cdr3_aa: CASSFGPATGNEKLFF; cdr3_nt: TGTGCCAGCAGCTTTGGGCCTGCGACGGGAAATGAAAAACTGTTTTTT
clone_size: few; v_call: TRBV2; j_call: TRBJ2-5; d_call: TRBD2; cdr3_aa: CASREGLAGKTQYF; cdr3_nt: TGTGCCAGCAGAGAAGGACTAGCGGGGAAGACCCAGTACTTC
clone_size: NA; v_call: TRBV28; j_call: TRBJ2-5; d_call: NA; cdr3_aa: CASRDSRVQTQYF; cdr3_nt: TGTGCCAGCAGGGACAGTAGGGTACAGACCCAGTACTTC
clone_size: few; v_call: TRBV25-1; j_call: TRBJ2-4; d_call: TRBD2; cdr3_aa: CASSDKTSRTQEQYF; cdr3_nt: TGTGCCAGCAGTGATAAGACTAGCCGTACTCAGGAGCAGTACTTC
clone_size: few; v_call: TRBV28; j_call: TRBJ2-7; d_call: NA; cdr3_aa: CASQDSSVGEQYF; cdr3_nt: TGTGCCAGCCAGGACAGCAGCGTTGGAGAGCAGTACTTC
clone_size: NA; v_call: TRBV2; j_call: TRBJ1-2; d_call: TRBD1; cdr3_aa: CASSLHRGFYGYTF; cdr3_nt: TGTGCCAGCAGTTTGCACAGGGGGTTCTATGGCTACACCTTC
clone_size: NA; v_call: TRBV12-3/TRBV12-4; j_call: TRBJ2-3; d_call: NA; cdr3_aa: CASSILGADTQYF; cdr3_nt: TGTGCCAGCAGTATATTGGGGGCAGATACGCAGTATTTT
clone_size: NA; v_call: TRBV4-3; j_call: TRBJ2-7; d_call: NA; cdr3_aa: CASSPTSGVYYEQYF; cdr3_nt: TGCGCCAGCAGCCCCACCTCGGGGGTTTACTACGAGCAGTACTTC
clone_size: NA; v_call: TRBV10-2; j_call: TRBJ2-7; d_call: NA; cdr3_aa: CASSESFISSVARDLPYEQYF; cdr3_nt: TGCGCCAGCAGTGAGTCGTTCATATCTTCAGTCGCGAGAGATCTACCCTACGAGCAGTACTTC
clone_size: NA; v_call: TRBV20-1; j_call: TRBJ2-3; d_call: NA; cdr3_aa: CSASWPSTDTQYF; cdr3_nt: TGCAGTGCTAGCTGGCCGTCCACAGATACGCAGTATTTT
clone_size: NA; v_call: TRBV29-1; j_call: TRBJ1-2; d_call: NA; cdr3_aa: CSVVFGRNYGYTF; cdr3_nt: TGCAGCGTTGTCTTCGGACGCAACTATGGCTACACCTTC
clone_size: NA; v_call: TRBV6-2/TRBV6-3; j_call: TRBJ2-5; d_call: NA; cdr3_aa: CASSYGQVGETQYF; cdr3_nt: TGTGCCAGCAGTTACGGGCAGGTTGGGGAGACCCAGTACTTC
clone_size: few; v_call: TRBV7-2; j_call: TRBJ2-7; d_call: NA; cdr3_aa: CASSLALTEQYF; cdr3_nt: TGTGCCAGCAGCTTAGCGCTAACAGAGCAGTACTTC
clone_size: few; v_call: TRBV29-1; j_call: TRBJ1-2; d_call: NA; cdr3_aa: CSVEQLSNYGYTF; cdr3_nt: TGCAGCGTTGAACAGCTCAGCAACTATGGCTACACCTTC
clone_size: NA; v_call: TRBV6-2/TRBV6-3; j_call: TRBJ2-7; d_call: TRBD1; cdr3_aa: CASNLQTGYEQYF; cdr3_nt: TGTGCCAGCAACCTCCAGACAGGGTACGAGCAGTACTTC
clone_size: once; v_call: TRBV18; j_call: TRBJ2-7; d_call: TRBD1; cdr3_aa: CASSPGTGTAYEQYF; cdr3_nt: TGTGCCAGCTCACCCGGGACAGGCACCGCCTACGAGCAGTACTTC
clone_size: NA; v_call: TRBV29-1; j_call: TRBJ2-7; d_call: NA; cdr3_aa: CSVEDRHGNSYEQYF; cdr3_nt: TGCAGCGTTGAAGATCGTCACGGAAACTCCTACGAGCAGTACTTC
clone_size: NA; v_call: TRBV27; j_call: TRBJ2-7; d_call: NA; cdr3_aa: CASSSQGGHEQYF; cdr3_nt: TGTGCCAGCAGTTCACAGGGTGGCCACGAGCAGTACTTC
clone_size: NA; v_call: TRBV5-6; j_call: TRBJ2-1; d_call: NA; cdr3_aa: CASSSGLPGEQFF; cdr3_nt: TGTGCCAGCAGCTCGGGACTTCCGGGAGAGCAGTTCTTC
clone_size: NA; v_call: TRBV12-3/TRBV12-4; j_call: TRBJ1-5; d_call: TRBD1; cdr3_aa: CASSLGQGAGNQPQHF; cdr3_nt: TGTGCCAGCAGTTTGGGACAGGGGGCTGGCAATCAGCCCCAGCATTTT
clone_size: NA; v_call: TRBV9; j_call: TRBJ2-4; d_call: NA; cdr3_aa: CASSLGTSEAKNIQYF; cdr3_nt: TGTGCCAGCAGCCTTGGGACTTCTGAAGCCAAAAACATTCAGTACTTC
clone_size: few; v_call: TRBV7-2; j_call: TRBJ2-5; d_call: NA; cdr3_aa: CASSSGFRETQYF; cdr3_nt: TGTGCCAGCAGCTCCGGCTTTCGGGAGACCCAGTACTTC
clone_size: once; v_call: TRBV29-1; j_call: TRBJ2-7; d_call: NA; cdr3_aa: CSVQTGSVLYEQYF; cdr3_nt: TGCAGCGTTCAAACAGGGTCAGTACTCTACGAGCAGTACTTC
clone_size: few; v_call: TRBV7-2; j_call: TRBJ2-3; d_call: NA; cdr3_aa: CASSPQAGWDTQYF; cdr3_nt: TGTGCCAGCAGCCCGCAGGCGGGTTGGGATACGCAGTATTTT
clone_size: NA; v_call: TRBV25-1; j_call: TRBJ1-1; d_call: NA; cdr3_aa: CASSEAGGNTEAFF; cdr3_nt: TGTGCCAGCAGTGAAGCGGGAGGTAACACTGAAGCTTTCTTT
clone_size: few; v_call: TRBV12-3/TRBV12-4; j_call: TRBJ2-3; d_call: NA; cdr3_aa: CASSFGLAGGGGTQYF; cdr3_nt: TGTGCCAGCAGTTTCGGGCTAGCTGGGGGTGGTGGTACGCAGTATTTT
clone_size: many; v_call: TRBV20-1; j_call: TRBJ2-3; d_call: TRBD2; cdr3_aa: CSADPMGGGGDTQYF; cdr3_nt: TGCAGTGCTGATCCCATGGGGGGGGGAGGAGATACGCAGTATTTT
clone_size: few; v_call: TRBV6-6; j_call: TRBJ2-3; d_call: NA; cdr3_aa: CASSSRAMQYF; cdr3_nt: TGTGCCAGCAGTTCCCGGGCGATGCAGTATTTT
clone_size: many; v_call: TRBV24-1; j_call: TRBJ2-1; d_call: NA; cdr3_aa: CATSAGVSNEQFF; cdr3_nt: TGTGCCACCAGTGCGGGGGTCTCCAATGAGCAGTTCTTC
clone_size: NA; v_call: TRBV20-1; j_call: TRBJ1-3; d_call: TRBD1; cdr3_aa: CSATGTGGVGNTIYF; cdr3_nt: TGCAGTGCAACCGGGACAGGGGGCGTCGGAAACACCATATATTTT
clone_size: once; v_call: TRBV29-1; j_call: TRBJ2-3; d_call: TRBD1; cdr3_aa: CSAMTGGTTDTQYF; cdr3_nt: TGCAGCGCCATGACAGGGGGGACCACAGATACGCAGTATTTT
clone_size: NA; v_call: TRBV27; j_call: TRBJ1-2; d_call: NA; cdr3_aa: CASSAAGTRYGYTF; cdr3_nt: TGTGCCAGCAGTGCTGCCGGGACTCGCTATGGCTACACCTTC
clone_size: few; v_call: TRBV5-8; j_call: TRBJ1-1; d_call: NA; cdr3_aa: CASSLKGGTGLGAFF; cdr3_nt: TGTGCCAGCAGCTTGAAGGGGGGGACGGGGCTTGGAGCTTTCTTT
clone_size: NA; v_call: TRBV15; j_call: TRBJ2-4; d_call: NA; cdr3_aa: CATSRDLRGAGTYKNIQYF; cdr3_nt: TGTGCCACCAGCAGAGATTTGAGGGGGGCCGGTACCTACAAAAACATTCAGTACTTC
clone_size: NA; v_call: TRBV9; j_call: TRBJ2-7; d_call: TRBD2; cdr3_aa: CAGSSPLASGAYEQYF; cdr3_nt: TGTGCCGGCAGCTCCCCCTTGGCTAGCGGAGCCTACGAGCAGTACTTC
clone_size: NA; v_call: TRBV3-1; j_call: TRBJ2-5; d_call: NA; cdr3_aa: CASSQEGGGTQYF; cdr3_nt: TGTGCCAGCAGCCAAGAAGGGGGGGGGACCCAGTACTTC